One and the same sample provided the 21 T cell receptor beta chains below, sequenced in a study of T cells in Graves' hyperthyroidism and ophthalmopathy (dated by TCRdb to between 2018 and 2021). The method behind the library was multiplex PCR. TCRdb records Illumina HiSeq 2000 as the sequencer. The TCR beta CDR3 regions were amplified from RNA transcripts. The TCR CDR3 was subjected to a first round of RT-PCR using the HTBI primer set and the Qiagen OneStep RT-PCR kit. TCRdb took the public reads, trimmed them with fastp at Q25, ran MiXCR for clone calling and kept in-frame beta chains. Here each entry gathers all rows of one CDR3 protein and keeps the most common genes and DNA. The sample profile shows around 390,000 distinct CDR3 sequences; around 15% of them were found once. Roughly a fifth of the sample is held by the ten biggest clonotypes. The material sequenced was blood. These receptor sequences come from a woman aged 25 to 39 with Graves' ophthalmopathy.

This chain connects TRBV6-1 to TRBJ1-6; D might be TRBD1 (5 bases). Trimming took 6 bases from V and 7 from J, leaving 10 bases between them. CDR3 length: 13 residues. CDR1 is MNHNS and CDR2 is SASEGT in the germline V gene. The CDR3 DNA reads TGTGCCAGCAGAGAGACAGCCAATTCACCCCTCCACTTT. This codes for CASRETANSPLHF.

A single count supports this clonotype. The V call is TRBV2, the J call TRBJ1-1; D perhaps matches TRBD1 (6 bases). The V end was cut by 6 bases, the J end by 11 bases, with 13 bases between. CDR3 length: 11 residues. Germline CDR1 and CDR2: SNHLY and FYNNEI. The CDR3 bases are TGTGCCAGCAGCGTACAGGGTAGGGCTTTCTTT. This encodes CASSVQGRAFF.

This clonotype was counted at least ten times. The chain joins TRBV11-2 to TRBJ1-1, with D possibly TRBD1 on 5 matching bases. The CDR3 contains 12 residues. V gave up 4 bases and J gave up 5 bases, with 8 bases separating them. The germline V gene has CDR1 SGHAT and CDR2 FQNNGV. For the CDR3, the DNA is TGTGCCAGCAGCTCAGGGAGAACTGAAGCTTTCTTT. Amino acids: CASSSGRTEAFF.

This clonotype has ten or more counts. The chain carries TRBV5-1 and TRBJ1-1; maybe TRBD1 (5 bases). Germline V lookup: CDR1 SGHRS, CDR2 YFSETQ. Trimming left V 4 bases short and J 5 bases short, with 18 bases between. CDR3 length: 15 amino acids. CDR3 nucleotide sequence: TGCGCCAGCAGCGGGGGGATTCTAGAACGGACTGAAGCTTTCTTT. It yields the protein CASSGGILERTEAFF.

This clonotype occurred many times. The chain employs TRBV12-3 or TRBV12-4 and TRBJ1-2; D not resolved. Trimming removed 0 bases from V and 2 bases from J, with 13 bases in between. The CDR3 consists of 16 residues. For the CDR3, the DNA is TGTGCCAGCAGTTTAGCGACTGCTAGCAGAAACTATGGCTACACCTTC. It yields the protein CASSLATASRNYGYTF.

Comment on this clonotype: A much larger clone lies one base from this, so it may be a read error. V gene TRBV7-2 combines with J gene TRBJ1-3, with TRBD1 as a possible D gene (5 bases). Per germline, CDR1 SGHTA and CDR2 FQGNSA. The CDR3 consists of 16 residues. CDR3 DNA: TGTGCCAGCAGCCTTTCGGCGGGACCCTCTGGAAACATCATATATTTT. Protein: CASSLSAGPSGNIIYF.

This clonotype was counted ten times or more. This chain connects TRBV19 to TRBJ1-1, with D unresolved. V was pared by 0 bases and J by 0 bases, with 8 bases between. Germline loops: CDR1 LNHDA, CDR2 SQIVND (reference sequence). The CDR3 length is 15 residues. CDR3 in amino acids: CASSIDDGMNTEAFF. CDR3 sequence (DNA): TGTGCCAGTAGTATAGACGACGGCATGAACACTGAAGCTTTCTTT.

This clonotype was seen many times. The chain joins TRBV7-8 to TRBJ1-1; D possibly corresponds to TRBD1 (5 bases). Germline CDR1 SGHVS, CDR2 FQNEAQ. Between the trimmed V and J ends, which lost 2 bases and 3 bases, there was a span of 19 bases. The CDR3 totals 17 residues. For the CDR3, the DNA is TGTGCCAGCAGCTTAAGGGGTGTTCGGTATTTAGACACTGAAGCTTTCTTT. It codes for CASSLRGVRYLDTEAFF.

In this sample, this clonotype turned up a few times. V gene TRBV4-1 combines with J gene TRBJ2-2; D unclear. V lost 2 bases, J lost 7 bases, and 20 bases lay in between. The CDR3 spans 17 residues. CDR1 is MGHRA, CDR2 YSYEKL, per germline. CDR3: CASSQSQEPGFIGELFF. Written as DNA, the CDR3 is TGCGCCAGCAGCCAATCTCAGGAACCGGGTTTCATCGGGGAGCTGTTTTTT.

This clonotype has ten or more counts. The J gene is TRBJ2-3, the V gene TRBV3-1; D might be TRBD1 or TRBD2, each matching 5 bases. The CDR3 runs to 14 residues. Germline V lookup: CDR1 LGHDT, CDR2 YNNKEL (reference sequence). With 4 bases removed from V and 2 bases from J, the gap between germline ends came to 10 bases. CDR3 sequence: CASSPPGTTDTQYF. For the CDR3, the DNA is TGTGCCAGCAGCCCCCCCGGGACCACAGATACGCAGTATTTT.

This rearrangement joins TRBV20-1 to TRBJ2-1; the match to TRBD1 covers 10 bases. Germline loops: CDR1 DFQATT, CDR2 SNEGSKA (reference sequence). With V trimmed by 3 bases and J by 7 bases, 21 bases remained unmatched. The CDR3 totals 19 residues. CDR3 sequence: CSASAGWFGTGERANEQFF. The CDR3 DNA reads as TGCAGTGCTAGTGCAGGGTGGTTCGGGACAGGGGAGAGGGCTAATGAGCAGTTCTTC.

This clonotype was counted between two and nine times. The V call is TRBV7-2, the J call TRBJ1-1; the D is unclear. Trimming left V 7 bases short and J 1 base short, with 13 bases between. The germline V gene encodes CDR1 SGHTA and CDR2 FQGNSA. This CDR3 contains 14 residues. CDR3 in amino acids: CASTGQRTNTEAFF. The CDR3 DNA reads as TGTGCCAGCACAGGCCAGCGTACGAACACTGAAGCTTTCTTT.

This clonotype was recorded many times. The V gene is TRBV6-1, the J gene TRBJ2-7; 9 positions agree with TRBD1. This CDR3 is built from 17 residues. Germline V gives CDR1 MNHNS, CDR2 SASEGT. After removal of 2 bases from V and 3 bases from J, the junction contained 11 bases not matched to a gene. The CDR3 protein is CASSEKFLSTGGYEQYF. The CDR3, as DNA: TGTGCCAGCAGTGAAAAGTTCCTCTCGACAGGGGGCTACGAGCAGTACTTC.

This clonotype occurred many times. The chain carries TRBV3-1 and TRBJ2-3; 12 nucleotides agree with TRBD2. Germline CDR1 reads LGHDT; CDR2 reads YNNKEL (reference sequence). Unmatched junction bases numbered 5, after V lost 1 base and J lost 0 bases. The CDR3 totals 18 residues. CDR3 bases: TGTGCCAGCAGCCAAGGGACTAGCGGGGAGGGAAGCACAGATACGCAGTATTTT. Encoded protein: CASSQGTSGEGSTDTQYF.

Ten or more counts support this clonotype. The rearrangement uses TRBV28 and TRBJ1-5; TRBD1 is a possible D gene (6 bases). The V gene's germline CDR1 is MDHEN and CDR2 SYDVKM. V dropped 5 bases and J dropped 9 bases, with 11 bases sitting between them. The CDR3 contains 12 residues. In nucleotides, the CDR3 is TGTGCCAGCAGTGGTCAGGGGCGGCCCCAGCATTTT. Protein sequence: CASSGQGRPQHF.

This clonotype was seen ten or more times. This rearrangement joins TRBV7-2 to TRBJ2-7, with TRBD2 matching 11 bases. Germline lookup yields CDR1 SGHTA and CDR2 FQGNSA. J was trimmed by 5 bases and V by 5 bases; bases with no gene match: 11. This CDR3 region has 16 residues. CDR3 in amino acids: CASSLRLAGLPDEQYF. CDR3 sequence (DNA): TGTGCCAGCAGCCTTAGACTAGCGGGACTTCCGGACGAGCAGTACTTC. Full variable domain (missing parts from reference TRBV7-2 and TRBJ2-7): GAGVSQSPSNKVTEKGKDVELRCDPISGHTALYWYRQSLGQGLEFLIYFQGNSAPDKSGLPSDRFSAERTGGSVSTLTIQRTQQEDSAVYLCASSLRLAGLPDEQYFGPGTRLTVT.

As concerns this clonotype: Being one base from a much bigger clone, this may be a read error. This chain uses TRBV28 with TRBJ2-3; 7 nucleotides match TRBD2. Germline lookup yields CDR1 MDHEN and CDR2 SYDVKM. This CDR3 is 11 amino acids long. The CDR3 DNA follows: TGTGCGGCGGGGCTAGCGGTTACTCAGTATTTT. Translation: CAAGLAVTQYF. The full variable domain, with the rest looked up from reference TRBV28 and TRBJ2-3, is DVKVTQSSRYLVKRTGEKVFLECVQDMDHENMFWYRQDPGLGLRLIYFSYDVKMKEKGDIPEGYSVSREKKERFSLILESASTNQTSMYLCAAGLAVTQYFGPGTRLTVL.

The J gene is TRBJ1-6, the V gene TRBV20-1; a weak D match, TRBD1 (6 bases). Germline loops: CDR1 DFQATT, CDR2 SNEGSKA (reference sequence). The CDR3 has 14 amino acids. Trimming left V 1 base short and J 6 bases short, with 10 bases between. The CDR3 is CSARVTGPNSPLHF. The CDR3 DNA reads as TGCAGTGCTAGAGTGACAGGTCCTAATTCACCCCTCCACTTT.

The rearrangement uses TRBV4-1 and TRBJ2-5, with D maybe TRBD2 (5 bases). V lost 0 bases, J lost 5 bases, and 13 bases lay in between. The germline V gene encodes CDR1 MGHRA and CDR2 YSYEKL. The CDR3 is 15 amino acids. The CDR3 here is CASSQDWFEGETQYF. The CDR3 DNA is TGCGCCAGCAGCCAAGATTGGTTCGAGGGCGAGACCCAGTACTTC.

This clonotype came up a few times. Here the CDR3 reads CASSLNRDRVRDTANSGTQYTIYF. DNA for the CDR3: TGTGCCAGCAGCCTCAACCGGGACAGGGTCCGGGACACCGCCAATTCGGGGACTCAATACACCATATATTTT. The V and J genes are TRBV7-9 and TRBJ1-3, with 9 bases lining up with TRBD1. J gave up 8 bases and V 5 bases, and 37 bases lay outside the gene matches. The CDR3 is 24 residues long. The V gene's germline CDR1 is SEHNR and CDR2 FQNEAQ (reference sequence).

The chain couples TRBV29-1 to TRBJ2-7; 7 bases fit TRBD1. V lost 7 bases to trimming and J lost 4 bases; unmatched junction nucleotides: 10. CDR1 and CDR2 (germline): SQVTM, ANQGSEA. The CDR3 is 13 residues long. In nucleotides, the CDR3 is TGCAGCGGCGCCAACAGGGGCGGGTACGAGCAGTACTTC. This encodes CSGANRGGYEQYF.